These 11 T cell receptor beta chains were sequenced from one sample in a study of blood T cell repertoires in COVID-19 (dated by TCRdb to 2018 to 2020). Libraries were made using the immunoSEQ multiplex PCR assay. The table was pulled from immuneACCESS by TCRdb, which kept in-frame rearrangements only. Such tables lose some clones; where checked, under half of the loss comes from unresolved V genes, and the rest has no known cause. This sample comprises approximately 320,000 clones, roughly 90% of them detected only once. The ten largest clones capture more than 8.5% of the sample. Sequenced material: PBMCs or T cells enriched from blood (not recorded which). All receptors come from a woman between 18 and 30 years old who had recovered from COVID-19.

The chain is built from TRBV27 and TRBJ1-6; perhaps TRBD1 as D (5 bases). Per the germline V gene, CDR1 is MNHEY and CDR2 is SMNVEV (reference sequence). The V end was cut by 6 bases, the J end by 5 bases, with 11 bases between. The CDR3 length is 14 residues. CDR3 sequence reads: CASRIGGNNSPLHF. As DNA, the CDR3 is TGTGCCAGCAGGATTGGGGGGAATAATTCACCCCTCCACTTT.

The chain joins TRBV7-6 to TRBJ2-5, with D hard to call. Looked up from germline, CDR1 is SGHVS and CDR2 is FNYEAQ. The CDR3 is made up of 13 amino acids. V was shortened by 1 base and J by 6 bases, with 9 bases between the two germline ends. CDR3 coding DNA: TGTGCCAGCAGCTTAGACTATGCCAAGACCCAGTACTTC. Protein: CASSLDYAKTQYF.

This rearrangement joins TRBV5-4 to TRBJ2-3, with TRBD2 matching 8 bases. Germline V gene lookup returns CDR1 SGHNT and CDR2 YYREEE (reference sequence). The CDR3 is 15 residues long. The V and J ends lost 4 bases and 0 bases, in that order; junction bases with no gene match: 4. CDR3 residues: CASSGAGVSTDTQYF. CDR3 coding DNA: TGTGCCAGCAGCGGAGCGGGGGTTAGCACAGATACGCAGTATTTT. The variable domain in full, completed from reference TRBV5-4 and TRBJ2-3, reads ETGVTQSPTHLIKTRGQQVTLRCSSQSGHNTVSWYQQALGQGPQFIFQYYREEENGRGNFPPRFSGLQFPNYSSELNVNALELDDSALYLCASSGAGVSTDTQYFGPGTRLTVL.

The rearrangement joins TRBV7-2 to TRBJ2-3; 8 bases fit TRBD2. The CDR3 contains 15 residues. CDR1 SGHTA and CDR2 FQGNSA come from the germline V gene. The junction had 5 bases not matched to a gene; V was cut back by 5 bases and J by 1 base. DNA for the CDR3: TGTGCCAGCAGCCTACTGACTAGCGGCACAGATACGCAGTATTTT. This translates into CASSLLTSGTDTQYF.

V usage is TRBV19 and J usage is TRBJ1-1, with 11 positions matching TRBD1. The CDR3 spans 15 residues. The V segment lost 7 bases and the J segment 9 bases; nucleotides outside the gene matches: 13. In germline, CDR1 is LNHDA, CDR2 SQIVND (reference sequence). CDR3 sequence reads: CASIQTQGTGGKAFF. The CDR3 nucleotides are TGTGCCAGTATCCAAACACAGGGGACAGGGGGTAAAGCTTTCTTT.

The V gene is TRBV7-8, the J gene TRBJ2-2; 11 nucleotides line up with TRBD2. V was pared by 5 bases and J by 1 base, with 3 bases of the junction left unmatched. Per the germline V gene, CDR1 is SGHVS and CDR2 is FQNEAQ. The CDR3 totals 16 residues. CDR3 sequence (DNA): TGTGCCAGCAGCGGGGGACTAGCGGTGAACACCGGGGAGCTGTTTTTT. This codes for CASSGGLAVNTGELFF.

This chain links TRBV11-1 with TRBJ2-7, with 8 bases identical to TRBD2. V was pared by 6 bases and J by 9 bases, with 7 bases of the junction left unmatched. Germline assignment: CDR1 SGHAT and CDR2 FQDESV (reference sequence). The CDR3 is made up of 12 amino acids. The DNA of the CDR3 is TGTGCCAGCAGGCCAACTAGCGGTCGGCAGTACTTC. It translates to CASRPTSGRQYF.

The rearrangement joins TRBV11-2 to TRBJ1-2; D gene ambiguous. CDR1 SGHAT and CDR2 FQNNGV come from the germline V gene. Trimming removed 5 bases from V and 0 bases from J, with 4 bases in between. The CDR3 consists of 12 residues. In DNA form, the CDR3 reads TGTGCCAGCAGCCTAACTAACTATGGCTACACCTTC. Translating gives CASSLTNYGYTF.

The chain employs TRBV28 and TRBJ2-5, with 13 bases lining up with TRBD2. The germline V gene has CDR1 MDHEN and CDR2 SYDVKM. Trimming removed 6 bases from V and 7 bases from J; junction bases left unmatched: 8. This CDR3 comprises 15 residues. In nucleotides, the CDR3 is TGTGCCAGCAGCGATGGGACTAGCGGGATGGTGACCCAGTACTTC. Protein product: CASSDGTSGMVTQYF.

The V call is TRBV6-1, the J call TRBJ2-1; 12 nucleotides align to TRBD2. Germline lookup yields CDR1 MNHNS and CDR2 SASEGT. The length of the CDR3 is 16 residues. The V segment lost 1 base and the J segment 6 bases; nucleotides outside the gene matches: 4. CDR3 sequence (DNA): TGTGCCAGCAGTGAAGGACTAGCGGGGGAAACCAATGAGCAGTTCTTC. It specifies CASSEGLAGETNEQFF.

The chain combines TRBV18 with TRBJ1-2; D possibly corresponds to TRBD1 (6 bases). This CDR3 contains 14 residues. CDR1 and CDR2 (germline): KGHSH, LQKENI. Trimming stripped 2 bases from V and 3 bases from J, with 10 bases between. CDR3: CASSPTGYDYGYTF. Here the CDR3 DNA reads TGTGCCAGCTCACCAACAGGGTATGACTATGGCTACACCTTC. The whole variable domain, remainder taken from reference TRBV18 and TRBJ1-2, is NAGVMQNPRHLVRRRGQEARLRCSPMKGHSHVYWYRQLPEEGLKFMVYLQKENIIDESGMPKERFSAEFPKEGPSILRIQQVVRGDSAAYFCASSPTGYDYGYTFGSGTRLTVV.